This T cell receptor beta chain came from a study of control samples from healthy donors and cancer patients. The ends were cut back, 4 bases at V and 9 bases at J, with 19 bases in the middle. Germline loops: CDR1 SGHKS, CDR2 YYEKEE (reference sequence). This CDR3 spans 15 amino acids. The data were produced by immunoSEQ multiplex PCR, yet TCRdb's version contains in-frame clones alone and is incomplete. The table records approximately 58,000 clones, around 87% of them present only once. This clone was recorded once. The sample taken for sequencing was PBMCs. This TCR derives from a woman in her sixties or seventies with lung cancer. The genes are TRBV5-5 and TRBJ2-2; TRBD2 might be the D (6 bases). CDR3 loop: CASSPLLRGSRELFF. CDR3 nucleotides: TGTGCCAGCAGCCCACTATTGCGGGGTAGCCGGGAGCTGTTTTTT.